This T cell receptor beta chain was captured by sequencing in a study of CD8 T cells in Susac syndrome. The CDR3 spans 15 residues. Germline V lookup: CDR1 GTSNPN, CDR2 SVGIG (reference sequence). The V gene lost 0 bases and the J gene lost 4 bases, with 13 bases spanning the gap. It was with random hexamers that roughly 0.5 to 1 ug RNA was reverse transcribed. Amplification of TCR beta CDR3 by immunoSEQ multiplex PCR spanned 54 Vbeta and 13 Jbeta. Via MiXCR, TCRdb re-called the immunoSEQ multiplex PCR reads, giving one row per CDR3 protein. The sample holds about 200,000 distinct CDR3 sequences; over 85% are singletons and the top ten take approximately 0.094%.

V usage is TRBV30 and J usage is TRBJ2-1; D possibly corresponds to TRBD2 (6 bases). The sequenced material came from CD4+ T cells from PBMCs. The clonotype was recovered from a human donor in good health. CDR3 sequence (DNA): TGTGCCTGGAGTGTACGCGGGGTGCCGTACAATGAGCAGTTCTTC. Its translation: CAWSVRGVPYNEQFF.